The rows below give T cell receptor beta chains drawn from one sample of a study of CD8 T cells in ankylosing spondylitis. Via MiXCR, TCRdb re-called the 5' RACE reads, giving one row per CDR3 protein. Of approximately 240,000 distinct CDR3 sequences in the sample, under 30% are singletons; the top ten hold 0.5% to 0.65%. The sample comprised blood, either unsorted or a sorted T cell fraction (not recorded which). Receptors were obtained from a male donor with ankylosing spondylitis or in good health (not recorded which). The CDR3 runs from the conserved cysteine through the conserved F or W. The order of the fields is CDR3 DNA, CDR3 protein, clone size, D gene, V gene, J gene. A D gene is named only where the DNA matches it firmly. Some rows have no size entry. The others give once, few or many, or a class for an expanded clone.

TGCAGTGCTAGAGGAGCGGGGAAGGGGAACACTGAAGCTTTCTTT,CSARGAGKGNTEAFF,.,.,TRBV20-1,TRBJ1-1
TGTGCCAGCAGTGAATCGAGACAGTTCTACAATGAGCAGTTCTTC,CASSESRQFYNEQFF,.,.,TRBV6-1,TRBJ2-1
TGTGCCAGCAGTCCCCAGGAGGACTATGGCTACACCTTC,CASSPQEDYGYTF,.,.,TRBV12-3/TRBV12-4,TRBJ1-2
TGTGCCATCAGTCTACGACAGGGCACCGGGGAGCTGTTTTTT,CAISLRQGTGELFF,.,TRBD1,TRBV10-3,TRBJ2-2
TGTGCCAGCAGCCAAGGGCAGAGATCACCCCTCCACTTT,CASSQGQRSPLHF,.,.,TRBV3-1,TRBJ1-6
TGCAGCACTGGAATGGGTTTGAGCTATAATTCACCCCTCCACTTT,CSTGMGLSYNSPLHF,many,.,TRBV20-1,TRBJ1-6
TGTGCCAGCAGCACCGACAGGGGAACACACAATGAGCAGTTCTTC,CASSTDRGTHNEQFF,.,TRBD1,TRBV6-1,TRBJ2-1
TGTGCCACCAGTGATCCGGGACACAACAATCAGCCCCAGCATTTT,CATSDPGHNNQPQHF,many,.,TRBV24-1,TRBJ1-5
TGTGCCAGCAGGGCGGAGCGCTATAATTCACCCCTCCACTTT,CASRAERYNSPLHF,once,.,TRBV2,TRBJ1-6
TGCAGTGCTAGAGAAGAACCCGTAAACAATGAGCAGTTCTTC,CSAREEPVNNEQFF,many,.,TRBV20-1,TRBJ2-1
TGTGCCAGCAGTCCAGATAGCAATCAGCCCCAGCATTTT,CASSPDSNQPQHF,.,.,TRBV2,TRBJ1-5
TGTGCCAGCAGCCATTACGGAAACACCATATATTTT,CASSHYGNTIYF,.,.,TRBV5-6,TRBJ1-3
TGTGCCAGCAGCGAACGTGGGACAGGGGACTACAATGAGCAGTTCTTC,CASSERGTGDYNEQFF,once,TRBD1,TRBV5-6,TRBJ2-1
TGTGCCAGCAGTAGACGACTAGCGGGGGAAGAGACCCAGTACTTC,CASSRRLAGEETQYF,.,TRBD2,TRBV6-1,TRBJ2-5
TGTGCCAGCAGTTTATGGCGGGGGGGCCAAGAGACCCAGTACTTC,CASSLWRGGQETQYF,.,TRBD2,TRBV12-3/TRBV12-4,TRBJ2-5
TGCAGTGCCCTGCAGGGGGGGGCTTGGGGCTACACCTTC,CSALQGGAWGYTF,few,TRBD1,TRBV20-1,TRBJ1-2
TGCAGCGTTGAACGGGGGCTCCAAGAGACCCAGTACTTC,CSVERGLQETQYF,many,.,TRBV29-1,TRBJ2-5
TGTGCCAGCAGTTACCTCCGACAGGGCCAAGAGACCCAGTACTTC,CASSYLRQGQETQYF,.,TRBD1,TRBV6-5,TRBJ2-5
TGTGCCAGCAGTGACATCAGAACAACTAATGAAAAACTGTTTTTT,CASSDIRTTNEKLFF,many,.,TRBV6-1,TRBJ1-4
TGTGCCAGCAGCCTTTCACAGGGATACGAGCAGTACTTC,CASSLSQGYEQYF,.,.,TRBV9,TRBJ2-7
TGTGCCAGCAGTTTACGAAGTACGGGAGGCTACGAGCAGTACTTC,CASSLRSTGGYEQYF,many,TRBD2,TRBV12-3/TRBV12-4,TRBJ2-7
TGTGCCAGCAGTAGAGGGTGGCACCTGACAGGGGGAAAGGAAGTGGTACAAGAGACCCAGTACTTC,CASSRGWHLTGGKEVVQETQYF,.,TRBD1,TRBV28,TRBJ2-5
TGTGCCAGCAGCCTGACCACAGTGAACACTGAAGCTTTCTTT,CASSLTTVNTEAFF,.,.,TRBV12-3/TRBV12-4,TRBJ1-1
TGTGCCAGCAGTCCAGGGAGCTCTGGGGCCAACGTCCTGACTTTC,CASSPGSSGANVLTF,.,.,TRBV3-1,TRBJ2-6
TGCAGTGCTAGCCGGCCAGCGGGGCCCCAAGAGACCCAGTACTTC,CSASRPAGPQETQYF,few,TRBD2,TRBV20-1,TRBJ2-5
TGCAGTGCTAGAGTTAAATTAGCGGGTCTCTACAATGAGCAGTTCTTC,CSARVKLAGLYNEQFF,.,TRBD2,TRBV20-1,TRBJ2-1
TGCAGTGCTAGAGATCGAAGGAGGACAGGGGATTCACCCCTCCACTTT,CSARDRRRTGDSPLHF,.,TRBD1,TRBV20-1,TRBJ1-6
TGTGCCAGCAGCGTAGGATTGGGGACTAGCAAGACCCAGTACTTC,CASSVGLGTSKTQYF,.,TRBD2,TRBV9,TRBJ2-5
TGTGCCAGCACCGGCGGACTAGCGGGGGTTGCTACCCAGTACTTC,CASTGGLAGVATQYF,.,TRBD2,TRBV12-3/TRBV12-4,TRBJ2-5
TGTGCCAGCAGCCCCGAGCCTAGCGGGGACACCGGGGAGCTGTTTTTT,CASSPEPSGDTGELFF,.,TRBD2,TRBV7-8,TRBJ2-2
TGCAGTGCTAGGACTAGCGGGGGGACCTCTCGGTACAATGAGCAGTTCTTC,CSARTSGGTSRYNEQFF,.,TRBD2,TRBV20-1,TRBJ2-1
TGTGCCAGCAGCTCAGGTCGGGCGGCGGATACGCAGTATTTT,CASSSGRAADTQYF,.,.,TRBV7-6,TRBJ2-3
TGCGCCAGCCATCGGGACAGCTCCTACAATGAGCAGTTCTTC,CASHRDSSYNEQFF,.,TRBD1,TRBV5-1,TRBJ2-1
TGTGCCAGCAGGTGGGGACAGGGGCTCTACGAGCAGTACTTC,CASRWGQGLYEQYF,many,TRBD1,TRBV12-3/TRBV12-4,TRBJ2-7
TGTGCCAGCAGCCCTTCGGTCGGGGGGATTTACACTGAAGCTTTCTTT,CASSPSVGGIYTEAFF,.,.,TRBV28,TRBJ1-1
TGCAGTGCTAGAGATGTCCCCGGGGGCCAAGAGACCCAGTACTTC,CSARDVPGGQETQYF,.,.,TRBV20-1,TRBJ2-5
TGTGCCAGCAGCCGGGACAGGGGTGGAAACATTCAGTACTTC,CASSRDRGGNIQYF,.,TRBD1,TRBV11-2,TRBJ2-4
TGTGCCAGCAGTTTAATCGGCACTGAAGCTTTCTTT,CASSLIGTEAFF,few,.,TRBV12-3/TRBV12-4,TRBJ1-1
TGCAGTGCTAGTCCAGCCTACAATCAGCCCCAGCATTTT,CSASPAYNQPQHF,many,.,TRBV20-1,TRBJ1-5
TGTGCCAGTAGGCCAACAGGGACGAGGTACAATGAGCAGTTCTTC,CASRPTGTRYNEQFF,.,.,TRBV19,TRBJ2-1
TGCAGTGCGGGACTAGCGGGGGGGCCCCATGAGCAGTTCTTC,CSAGLAGGPHEQFF,many,TRBD2,TRBV20-1,TRBJ2-1
TGCAGCATCCCCCTACTAGCGGGGGTCAATGAGCAGTTCTTC,CSIPLLAGVNEQFF,many,TRBD2,TRBV20-1,TRBJ2-1
TGCAGTGCGCCCCAGGGGGCGCGTCGAAATGAGCAGTTCTTC,CSAPQGARRNEQFF,few,TRBD1,TRBV20-1,TRBJ2-1
TGCAGTGGGGGTAGAGGGCAAGAGACCCAGTACTTC,CSGGRGQETQYF,few,.,TRBV20-1,TRBJ2-5
TGTGCCAGCAACCTCAGGAACCCGAACACTGAAGCTTTCTTT,CASNLRNPNTEAFF,many,.,TRBV7-2,TRBJ1-1
TGCAGTGCTTCCGGGGGACAGGGGGCTGAAGCTTTCTTT,CSASGGQGAEAFF,many,TRBD1,TRBV20-1,TRBJ1-1
TGTGCCAGCAGTTTTGACAGACCCAATGAGCAGTTCTTC,CASSFDRPNEQFF,many,.,TRBV12-3/TRBV12-4,TRBJ2-1
TGTGCCAGCAGCGCCGGGACAGGCTATGGCTACACCTTC,CASSAGTGYGYTF,many,TRBD1,TRBV9,TRBJ1-2
TGTGCCAGCAGCCCTTACCCCAGGGGGCGGCACCCAAACATTCAGTACTTC,CASSPYPRGRHPNIQYF,few,TRBD1,TRBV11-2,TRBJ2-4
TGTGCCATCAATTCCGGGCTGAAGGGAGAGCAGTACTTC,CAINSGLKGEQYF,many,.,TRBV10-3,TRBJ2-7
TGTGCCAGCAGTTACTCTTGGGGGAAAAACATTCAGTACTTC,CASSYSWGKNIQYF,few,.,TRBV6-2/TRBV6-3,TRBJ2-4
TGCAGTGCTGGACCCCAGAGGACCGGGGAGCTGTTTTTT,CSAGPQRTGELFF,many,.,TRBV20-1,TRBJ2-2
TGCAGTGCCGTTCGGGGCTTAGTGGGCCACGAGCAGTACTTC,CSAVRGLVGHEQYF,.,.,TRBV20-1,TRBJ2-7
TGTGCCAGCAGCCGAATAGGACAGTCTGGAAAACTGTTTTTT,CASSRIGQSGKLFF,.,.,TRBV5-5,TRBJ1-4
TGCAGCGGGATAGGGGGAAGTAACTATGGCTACACCTTC,CSGIGGSNYGYTF,many,.,TRBV29-1,TRBJ1-2
TGTGCCAGCAGTTCCCCTCTGAGGACTGAAGCTTTCTTT,CASSSPLRTEAFF,few,.,TRBV12-3/TRBV12-4,TRBJ1-1
TGTGCCAGCAGTCGGGGGGCGTCGGGGGTTACCACAGATACGCAGTATTTT,CASSRGASGVTTDTQYF,.,.,TRBV6-1,TRBJ2-3
TGCAGCTTTCAGACAGGCAGCTCCTACGAGCAGTACTTC,CSFQTGSSYEQYF,many,.,TRBV29-1,TRBJ2-7
TGCGCCAGCAGCTCAGGGGGCTCTGGGGAGACCCAGTACTTC,CASSSGGSGETQYF,few,TRBD1,TRBV5-1,TRBJ2-5